This record covers a single TCR beta chain. These data originate in a study of blood T cell repertoires in COVID-19. Across the study: Material from acute and convalescent COVID-19 was sourced from the United States, Italy and Spain. T cells, B-cell-depleted T cells, or PBMCs provided the cDNA or gDNA that served as material.

The repertoire was sequenced with immunoSEQ multiplex PCR; TCRdb's copy has only in-frame clones and lacks some. This table has around 230,000 clones, around 85% appearing once. CDR1 KGHSH and CDR2 LQKENI come from the germline V gene. The length of the CDR3 is 13 residues. V gave up 5 bases and J gave up 4 bases, with 11 bases separating them. The gene calls are TRBV18 and TRBJ2-5; TRBD1 might be the D (6 bases). The sample taken for sequencing was peripheral blood. This clonotype was obtained from a woman older than 75 with acute or convalescent COVID-19. The CDR3 protein is CASSSLDRETQYF. The DNA for the CDR3 is TGTGCCAGCTCATCATTGGACAGAGAGACCCAGTACTTC.